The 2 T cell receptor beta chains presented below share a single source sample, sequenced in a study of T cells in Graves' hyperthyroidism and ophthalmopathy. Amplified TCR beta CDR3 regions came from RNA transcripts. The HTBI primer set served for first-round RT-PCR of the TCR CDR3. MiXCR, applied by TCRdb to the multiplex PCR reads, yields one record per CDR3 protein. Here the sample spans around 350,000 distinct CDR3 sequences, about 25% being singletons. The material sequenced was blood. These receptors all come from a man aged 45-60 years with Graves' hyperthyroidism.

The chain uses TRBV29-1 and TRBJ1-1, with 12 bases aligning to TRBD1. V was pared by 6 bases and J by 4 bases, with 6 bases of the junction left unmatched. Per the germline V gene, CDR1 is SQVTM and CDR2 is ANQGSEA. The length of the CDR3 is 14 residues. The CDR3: CSVRDRGRFTEAFF. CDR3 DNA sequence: TGCAGCGTCCGGGACAGGGGGCGCTTCACTGAAGCTTTCTTT.

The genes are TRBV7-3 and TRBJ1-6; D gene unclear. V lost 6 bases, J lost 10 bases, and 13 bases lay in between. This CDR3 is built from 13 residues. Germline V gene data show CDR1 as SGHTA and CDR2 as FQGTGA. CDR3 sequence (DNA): TGTGCCAGCAGTTACCGAGTTAGCTCACCCCTCCACTTT. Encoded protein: CASSYRVSSPLHF.